Below are 11 T cell receptor beta chains sequenced from a single sample in a study of identical twins. In TCRdb, the 5' RACE reads were re-called with MiXCR into one record per CDR3 protein. The sample has a few hundred thousand distinct CDR3 sequences; over 9.5% are singletons. The sample was memory T cells sorted from blood. The origin of the receptors is a man aged 45 to 65 in good health.

As to this clonotype: Just one base apart from a much larger clone, this may be a read error. This chain connects TRBV15 to TRBJ2-3; 11 bases agree with TRBD2. Per the germline V gene, CDR1 is LNHNV and CDR2 is YYDKDF (reference sequence). The CDR3 is 19 residues long. In nucleotides, the CDR3 is TGTGCCACCAGCAGAGAGGGGACTAGCGGCCTAATTAGCACAGATATGCAGTATTTT. This gives the protein CATSREGTSGLISTDMQYF.

This clonotype was seen repeatedly, ten times or more. This chain uses TRBV25-1 with TRBJ2-7, with a possible D match to TRBD1 (5 bases). Germline CDR1 and CDR2: MGHDK and SYGVNS. The CDR3 has 13 residues. V dropped 2 bases and J dropped 4 bases, with 9 bases sitting between them. CDR3 sequence: CASSEGARYEQYF. CDR3 coding DNA: TGTGCCAGCAGTGAAGGGGCCAGATACGAGCAGTACTTC.

This chain uses TRBV28 with TRBJ2-6; D is unclear. The CDR3 covers 13 residues. In germline, CDR1 is MDHEN, CDR2 SYDVKM. The germline V and J ends were trimmed by 6 bases and 0 bases, with 3 bases remaining between them. CDR3 region: CASRNSGANVLTF. DNA of the CDR3: TGTGCCAGCAGAAACTCTGGGGCCAACGTCCTGACTTTC.

In its sample, this clonotype was seen many times. The chain uses TRBV2 and TRBJ2-1, with TRBD1 matching 7 bases. Trimming removed 6 bases from V and 0 bases from J; junction bases left unmatched: 2. From germline, CDR1 is SNHLY and CDR2 FYNNEI. This CDR3 is 14 amino acids long. The CDR3 spells CASRRQGSYNEQFF. The CDR3 nucleotides read TGTGCCAGCAGACGACAGGGCTCCTACAATGAGCAGTTCTTC.

This clonotype has only a few counts. This rearrangement joins TRBV20-1 to TRBJ1-5; the match to TRBD1 covers 7 bases. Germline lookup yields CDR1 DFQATT and CDR2 SNEGSKA (reference sequence). With 6 bases clipped from V and 5 bases from J, the junction kept 7 bases outside the gene matches. The CDR3 runs 13 residues. The CDR3 spells CSAITGVDQPQHF. CDR3 nucleotides: TGCAGTGCAATTACAGGGGTAGATCAGCCCCAGCATTTT.

This clonotype was seen a handful of times. The chain links TRBV12-3 or TRBV12-4 to TRBJ1-5; D is uncertain. Trimming took off 5 bases at V and 1 base at J, with 9 bases between the two ends. This CDR3 contains 14 residues. DNA for the CDR3: TGTGCCAGCAGTATAGAACAGAGCAATCAGCCCCAGCATTTT. Translating it yields CASSIEQSNQPQHF.

At least ten counts were recorded for this clonotype. The genes are TRBV6-5 and TRBJ2-1; D call uncertain. There are 14 residues in the CDR3. CDR1 and CDR2 (germline): MNHEY, SVGAGI. The ends were cut back, 0 bases at V and 4 bases at J, with 7 bases in the middle. Written as DNA, the CDR3 is TGTGCCAGCAGTTACTCATCCGGATACAATGAGCAGTTCTTC. This encodes CASSYSSGYNEQFF.

The chain is built from TRBV5-8 and TRBJ2-5, with D tentatively TRBD1 (6 bases). In germline, CDR1 is SGHTS, CDR2 YDEGEE. The V end lost 4 bases, the J end lost 4 bases, and 17 bases lay between the germline ends. CDR3 size: 15 residues. The CDR3 region is CASSPLELGGETQYF. DNA of the CDR3: TGTGCCAGCAGCCCCCTGGAGCTAGGGGGAGAGACCCAGTACTTC.

In its sample, this clonotype was seen many times. The rearrangement links TRBV7-8 to TRBJ2-1, with 13 bases aligning to TRBD2. The CDR3 spans 18 residues. V trimming: 5 bases; J trimming: 7 bases; junction bases outside the gene matches: 14. The germline V gene has CDR1 SGHVS and CDR2 FQNEAQ. The DNA for the CDR3 is TGTGCCAGCAGCCCCACCGGGTGGGGGACTAGCGGGACAAATGAGCAGTTCTTC. It translates to CASSPTGWGTSGTNEQFF.

This clonotype was recorded at least ten times. This chain connects TRBV4-1 to TRBJ2-7; 12 nucleotides match TRBD2. CDR1 and CDR2 (germline): MGHRA, YSYEKL. With 4 bases clipped from V and 2 bases from J, the junction kept 3 bases outside the gene matches. The CDR3 has 15 amino acids. CDR3 protein: CASSRTSGKTYEQYF. The CDR3 coding sequence is TGCGCCAGCAGCCGGACTAGCGGGAAGACCTACGAGCAGTACTTC.

The V gene is TRBV4-1, the J gene TRBJ2-7; D is perhaps TRBD1 (5 bases). V shed 0 bases and J shed 0 bases, with 9 bases lying between them. Germline V gene data show CDR1 as MGHRA and CDR2 as YSYEKL. The CDR3 consists of 15 residues. CDR3 bases: TGCGCCAGCAGCCAAGAGTTAGGGGTCTCCTACGAGCAGTACTTC. It translates to CASSQELGVSYEQYF.